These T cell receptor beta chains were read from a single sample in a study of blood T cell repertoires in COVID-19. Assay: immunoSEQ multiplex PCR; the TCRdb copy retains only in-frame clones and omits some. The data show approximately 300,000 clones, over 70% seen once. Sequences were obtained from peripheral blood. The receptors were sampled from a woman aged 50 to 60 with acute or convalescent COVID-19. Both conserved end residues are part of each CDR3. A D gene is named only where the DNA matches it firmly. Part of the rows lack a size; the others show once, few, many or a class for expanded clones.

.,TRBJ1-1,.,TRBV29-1,CSASTGSMNTEAFF,TGCAGCGCTAGTACCGGGTCCATGAACACTGAAGCTTTCTTT
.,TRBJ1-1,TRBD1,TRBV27,CASRYSRGHGEAFF,TGTGCCAGCAGATATTCCAGGGGGCATGGTGAAGCTTTCTTT
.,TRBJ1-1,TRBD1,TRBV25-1,CASSVGTGMNTEAFF,TGTGCCAGCAGTGTTGGGACAGGGATGAACACTGAAGCTTTCTTT
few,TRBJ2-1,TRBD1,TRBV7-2,CASSLDRGSYNEQFF,TGTGCCAGCAGCTTAGACAGGGGCTCCTACAATGAGCAGTTCTTC
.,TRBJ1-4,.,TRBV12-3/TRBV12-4,CASTTDRYEKLFF,TGTGCCAGCACCACCGACAGATATGAAAAACTGTTTTTT
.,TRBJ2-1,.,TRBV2,CASRLERNNEQFF,TGTGCCAGCAGACTGGAGCGGAACAATGAGCAGTTCTTC
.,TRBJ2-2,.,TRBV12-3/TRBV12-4,CASRFRRTGELFF,TGTGCCAGCAGGTTCAGAAGAACCGGGGAGCTGTTTTTT
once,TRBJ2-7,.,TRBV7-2,CASSFRVGSYEQYF,TGTGCCAGCAGCTTTCGGGTAGGATCCTACGAGCAGTACTTC
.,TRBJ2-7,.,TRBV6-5,CASSYGQGGVGYEQYF,TGTGCCAGCAGTTACGGACAGGGAGGGGTAGGGTACGAGCAGTACTTC
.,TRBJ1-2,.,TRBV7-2,CASSLDSYGYTF,TGTGCCAGCAGCCTAGACAGCTATGGCTACACCTTC
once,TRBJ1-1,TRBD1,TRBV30,CAWSVAGGTEAFF,TGTGCCTGGAGTGTGGCAGGGGGAACTGAAGCTTTCTTT
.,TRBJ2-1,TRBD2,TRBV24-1,CATSDPSGGASSYNEQFF,TGTGCCACCAGTGACCCTAGCGGGGGGGCAAGTTCCTACAATGAGCAGTTCTTC
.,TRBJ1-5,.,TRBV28,CASSLRQGYQPQHF,TGTGCCAGCAGTTTGAGGCAGGGCTATCAGCCCCAGCATTTT
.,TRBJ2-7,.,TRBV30,CAWKIWQGGDKQYF,TGTGCCTGGAAGATTTGGCAGGGGGGTGATAAGCAGTACTTC
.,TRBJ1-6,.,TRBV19,CASSPVQDRGSPLHF,TGTGCCAGTAGTCCGGTTCAGGATCGAGGGTCACCCCTCCACTTT
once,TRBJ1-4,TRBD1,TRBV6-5,CASTTRGPANEKLFF,TGTGCCAGCACCACAAGGGGGCCGGCTAATGAAAAACTGTTTTTT
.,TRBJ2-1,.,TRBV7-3,CASSTSGNEQFF,TGTGCCAGCAGTACGAGCGGGAATGAGCAGTTCTTC
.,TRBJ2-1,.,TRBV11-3,CASSLDRGSYNEQFF,TGTGCCAGCAGCTTAGACCGGGGGTCATACAATGAGCAGTTCTTC
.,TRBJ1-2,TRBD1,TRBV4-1,CASSQGSTGGYGYTF,TGCGCCAGCAGCCAAGGGTCCACAGGGGGGTATGGCTACACCTTC
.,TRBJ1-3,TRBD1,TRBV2,CASSGQGAWKDTIYF,TGTGCCAGCAGCGGACAGGGGGCTTGGAAAGACACCATATATTTT
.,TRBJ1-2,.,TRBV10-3,CAISESWSNYGYTF,TGTGCCATCAGTGAGTCATGGAGTAACTATGGCTACACCTTC
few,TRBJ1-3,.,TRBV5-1,CASSLGQAGSGNTIYF,TGCGCCAGCAGCTTGGGTCAGGCTGGCTCTGGAAACACCATATATTTT
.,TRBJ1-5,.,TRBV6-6,CASGRTAGVNYQPQHF,TGTGCCAGCGGCCGAACGGCAGGGGTAAATTATCAGCCCCAGCATTTT
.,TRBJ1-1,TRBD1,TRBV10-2,CASSPGQGMNTEAFF,TGCGCCAGCAGTCCCGGACAGGGTATGAACACTGAAGCTTTCTTT
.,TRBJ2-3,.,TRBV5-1,CASSLIRGTDTQYF,TGCGCCAGCAGCTTGATACGCGGCACAGATACGCAGTATTTT
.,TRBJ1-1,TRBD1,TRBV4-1,CASTLLSGGTEAFF,TGCGCCAGCACCCTTTTGTCAGGGGGGACTGAAGCTTTCTTT
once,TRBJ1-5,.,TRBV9,CASSEGGGGNQPQHF,TGTGCCAGCAGCGAGGGTGGGGGGGGCAATCAGCCCCAGCATTTT
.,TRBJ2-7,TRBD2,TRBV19,CASSKIAGVDYEQYF,TGTGCCAGTAGTAAAATAGCGGGGGTGGATTACGAGCAGTACTTC
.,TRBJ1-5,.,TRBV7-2,CASSLAGGALNQPQHF,TGTGCCAGCAGCTTAGCGGGGGGGGCTCTCAATCAGCCCCAGCATTTT
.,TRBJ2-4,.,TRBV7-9,CASSPQAGNIQYF,TGTGCCAGCAGCCCCCAGGCCGGTAACATTCAGTACTTC
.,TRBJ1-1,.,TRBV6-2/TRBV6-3,CASSYSRRRENTEAFF,TGTGCCAGCAGTTACTCGCGACGGAGGGAGAACACTGAAGCTTTCTTT